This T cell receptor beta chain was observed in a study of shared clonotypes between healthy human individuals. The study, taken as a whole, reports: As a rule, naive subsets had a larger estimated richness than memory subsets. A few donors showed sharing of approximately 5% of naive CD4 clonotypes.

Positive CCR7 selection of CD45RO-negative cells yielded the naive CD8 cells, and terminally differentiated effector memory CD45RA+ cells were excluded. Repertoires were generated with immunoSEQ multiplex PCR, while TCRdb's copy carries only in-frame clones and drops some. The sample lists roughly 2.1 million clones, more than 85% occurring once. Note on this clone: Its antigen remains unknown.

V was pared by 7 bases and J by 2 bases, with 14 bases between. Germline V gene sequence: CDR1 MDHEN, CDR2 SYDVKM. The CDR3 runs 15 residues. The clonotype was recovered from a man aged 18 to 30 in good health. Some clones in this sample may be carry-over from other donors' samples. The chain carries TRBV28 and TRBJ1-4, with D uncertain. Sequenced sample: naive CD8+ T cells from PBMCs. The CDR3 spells CASTGARETNEKLFF. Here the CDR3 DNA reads TGTGCCAGCACCGGCGCAAGGGAGACTAATGAAAAACTGTTTTTT.